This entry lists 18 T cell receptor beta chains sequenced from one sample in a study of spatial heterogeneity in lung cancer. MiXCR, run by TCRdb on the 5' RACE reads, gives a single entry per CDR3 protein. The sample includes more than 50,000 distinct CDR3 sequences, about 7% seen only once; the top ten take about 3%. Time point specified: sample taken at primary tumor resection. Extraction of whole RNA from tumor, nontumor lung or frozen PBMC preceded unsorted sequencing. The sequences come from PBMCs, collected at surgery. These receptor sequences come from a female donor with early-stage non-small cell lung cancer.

CDR3 bases: TGTGCCAGCAGTTATGAGGGGGGCGCTTCGTCAAGGACAGATACGCAGTATTTT. Translating it yields CASSYEGGASSRTDTQYF. The chain uses TRBV6-2 or TRBV6-3 and TRBJ2-3, with D possibly being TRBD1 or TRBD2 (6 bases each). Germline V lookup: CDR1 MNHEY, CDR2 SVGEGT. This CDR3 has 18 amino acids. Between the trimmed V and J ends, which lost 3 bases and 3 bases, there was a span of 22 bases.

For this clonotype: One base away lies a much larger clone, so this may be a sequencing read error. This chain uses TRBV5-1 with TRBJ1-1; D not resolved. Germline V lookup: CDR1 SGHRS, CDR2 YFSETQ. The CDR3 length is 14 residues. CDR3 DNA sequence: TGCACCAGCAGCTTGGCGTGGCAGAAAACTGAAGCTTTCTTT. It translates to CTSSLAWQKTEAFF.

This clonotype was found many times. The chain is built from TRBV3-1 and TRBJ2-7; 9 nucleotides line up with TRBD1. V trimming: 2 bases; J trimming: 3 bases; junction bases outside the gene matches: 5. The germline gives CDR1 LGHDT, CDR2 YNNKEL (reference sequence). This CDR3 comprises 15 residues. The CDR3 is CASSQWSGQGYEQYF. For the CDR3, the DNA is TGTGCCAGCAGCCAATGGTCGGGACAGGGCTACGAGCAGTACTTC.

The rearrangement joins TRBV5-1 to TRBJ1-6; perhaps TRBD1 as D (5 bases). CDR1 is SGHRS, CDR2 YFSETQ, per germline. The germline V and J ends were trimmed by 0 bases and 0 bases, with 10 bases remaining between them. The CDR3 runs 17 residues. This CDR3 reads CASSLGARDSYNSPLHF. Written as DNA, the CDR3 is TGCGCCAGCAGCTTGGGCGCCAGGGACTCCTATAATTCACCCCTCCACTTT.

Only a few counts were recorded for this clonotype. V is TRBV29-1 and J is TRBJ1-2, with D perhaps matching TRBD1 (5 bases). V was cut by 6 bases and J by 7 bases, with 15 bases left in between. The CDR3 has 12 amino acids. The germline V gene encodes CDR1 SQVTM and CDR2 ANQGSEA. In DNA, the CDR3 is TGCAGCGTGGCCGGGACCCTCGGTGGCTACACCTTC. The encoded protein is CSVAGTLGGYTF.

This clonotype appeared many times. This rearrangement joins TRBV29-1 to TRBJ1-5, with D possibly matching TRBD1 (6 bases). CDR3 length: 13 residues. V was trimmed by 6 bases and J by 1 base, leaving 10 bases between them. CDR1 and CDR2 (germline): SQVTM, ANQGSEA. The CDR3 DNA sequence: TGCAGCGTAGATACAGGGAGCAATCAGCCCCAGCATTTT. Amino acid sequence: CSVDTGSNQPQHF.

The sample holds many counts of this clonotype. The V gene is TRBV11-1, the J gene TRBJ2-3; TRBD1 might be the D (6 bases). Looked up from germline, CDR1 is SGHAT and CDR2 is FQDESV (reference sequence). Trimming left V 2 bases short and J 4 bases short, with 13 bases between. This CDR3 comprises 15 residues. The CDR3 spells CASSLWAGVADTQYF. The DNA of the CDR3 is TGTGCCAGCAGCTTATGGGCAGGGGTAGCAGATACGCAGTATTTT.

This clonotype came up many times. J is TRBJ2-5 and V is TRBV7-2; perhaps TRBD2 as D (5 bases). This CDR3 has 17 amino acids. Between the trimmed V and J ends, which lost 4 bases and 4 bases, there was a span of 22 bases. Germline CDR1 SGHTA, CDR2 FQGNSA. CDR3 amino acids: CASSSGQRVPFVETQYF. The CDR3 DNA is TGTGCCAGCAGCTCCGGTCAGAGGGTCCCCTTCGTAGAGACCCAGTACTTC.

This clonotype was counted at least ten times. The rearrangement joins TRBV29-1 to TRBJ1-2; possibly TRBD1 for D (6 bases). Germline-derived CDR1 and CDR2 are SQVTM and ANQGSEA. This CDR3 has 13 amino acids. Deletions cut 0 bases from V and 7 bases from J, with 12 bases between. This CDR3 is CSVEEQGSGGYTF. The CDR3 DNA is TGCAGCGTTGAAGAACAGGGTTCGGGTGGCTACACCTTC.

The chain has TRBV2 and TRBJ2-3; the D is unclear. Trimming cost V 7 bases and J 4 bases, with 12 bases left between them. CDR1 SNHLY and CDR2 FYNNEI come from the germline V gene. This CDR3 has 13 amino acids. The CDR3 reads CASTGLWPDTQYF. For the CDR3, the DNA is TGTGCCAGCACGGGTTTGTGGCCAGATACGCAGTATTTT.

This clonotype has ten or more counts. In DNA, the CDR3 is TGCAGCGCCCGGACAGGGAACAATCAGCCCCAGCATTTT. It yields the protein CSARTGNNQPQHF. The rearrangement links TRBV29-1 to TRBJ1-5; 8 bases match TRBD1. CDR1 is SQVTM, CDR2 ANQGSEA, per germline. Trimming took 7 bases from V and 3 from J; bases not matched to a gene: 5. The CDR3 has 13 amino acids.

The CDR3 coding sequence is TGTGCCACCAGCAGCCGATCCAGGACAGGACTTCAGGAAGCTTTCTTT. Protein sequence: CATSSRSRTGLQEAFF. The genes are TRBV15 and TRBJ1-1; 7 bases map to TRBD1. In germline, CDR1 is LNHNV, CDR2 YYDKDF (reference sequence). The CDR3 runs to 16 residues. V gave up 3 bases and J gave up 8 bases; unmatched junction bases: 15.

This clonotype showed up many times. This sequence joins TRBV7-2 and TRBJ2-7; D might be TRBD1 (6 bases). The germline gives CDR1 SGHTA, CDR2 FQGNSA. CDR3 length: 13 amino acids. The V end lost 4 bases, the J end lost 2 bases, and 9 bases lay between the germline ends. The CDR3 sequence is CASSSGQTYEQYF. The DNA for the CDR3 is TGTGCCAGCAGCTCCGGACAGACCTACGAGCAGTACTTC.

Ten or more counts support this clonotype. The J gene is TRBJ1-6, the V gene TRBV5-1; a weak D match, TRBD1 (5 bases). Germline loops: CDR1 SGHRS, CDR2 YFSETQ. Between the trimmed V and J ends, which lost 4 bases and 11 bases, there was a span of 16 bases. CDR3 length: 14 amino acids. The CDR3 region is CASSVGDFQPPLHF. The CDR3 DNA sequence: TGCGCCAGCAGCGTCGGGGACTTCCAACCACCCCTCCACTTT.

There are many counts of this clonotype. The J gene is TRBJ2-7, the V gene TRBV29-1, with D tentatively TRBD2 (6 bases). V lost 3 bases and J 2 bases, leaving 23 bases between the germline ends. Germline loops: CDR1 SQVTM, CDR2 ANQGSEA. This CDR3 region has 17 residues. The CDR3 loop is CSVEVSGSGDWTYEQYF. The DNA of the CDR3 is TGCAGCGTTGAGGTTTCGGGGTCCGGGGACTGGACCTACGAGCAGTACTTC.

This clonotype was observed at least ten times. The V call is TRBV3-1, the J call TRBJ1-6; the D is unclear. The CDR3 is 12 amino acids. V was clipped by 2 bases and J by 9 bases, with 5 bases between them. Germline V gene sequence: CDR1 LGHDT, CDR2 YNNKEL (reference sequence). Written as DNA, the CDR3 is TGTGCCAGCAGCCAAAAGGGTTCACCCCTCCACTTT. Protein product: CASSQKGSPLHF.

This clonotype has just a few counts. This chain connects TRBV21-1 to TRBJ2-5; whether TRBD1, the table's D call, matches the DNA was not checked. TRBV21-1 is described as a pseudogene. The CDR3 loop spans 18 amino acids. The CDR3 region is CASSKGWGAIWAQETQYF. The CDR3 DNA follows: TGTGCCAGCAGCAAAGGGTGGGGCGCGATATGGGCCCAAGAGACCCAGTACTTC.

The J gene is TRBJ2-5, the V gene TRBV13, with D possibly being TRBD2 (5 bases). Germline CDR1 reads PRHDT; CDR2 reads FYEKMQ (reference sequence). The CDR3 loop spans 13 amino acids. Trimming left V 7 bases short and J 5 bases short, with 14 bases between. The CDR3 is CASNYAGGETQYF. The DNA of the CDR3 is TGTGCCAGCAACTATGCCGGAGGTGAGACCCAGTACTTC.